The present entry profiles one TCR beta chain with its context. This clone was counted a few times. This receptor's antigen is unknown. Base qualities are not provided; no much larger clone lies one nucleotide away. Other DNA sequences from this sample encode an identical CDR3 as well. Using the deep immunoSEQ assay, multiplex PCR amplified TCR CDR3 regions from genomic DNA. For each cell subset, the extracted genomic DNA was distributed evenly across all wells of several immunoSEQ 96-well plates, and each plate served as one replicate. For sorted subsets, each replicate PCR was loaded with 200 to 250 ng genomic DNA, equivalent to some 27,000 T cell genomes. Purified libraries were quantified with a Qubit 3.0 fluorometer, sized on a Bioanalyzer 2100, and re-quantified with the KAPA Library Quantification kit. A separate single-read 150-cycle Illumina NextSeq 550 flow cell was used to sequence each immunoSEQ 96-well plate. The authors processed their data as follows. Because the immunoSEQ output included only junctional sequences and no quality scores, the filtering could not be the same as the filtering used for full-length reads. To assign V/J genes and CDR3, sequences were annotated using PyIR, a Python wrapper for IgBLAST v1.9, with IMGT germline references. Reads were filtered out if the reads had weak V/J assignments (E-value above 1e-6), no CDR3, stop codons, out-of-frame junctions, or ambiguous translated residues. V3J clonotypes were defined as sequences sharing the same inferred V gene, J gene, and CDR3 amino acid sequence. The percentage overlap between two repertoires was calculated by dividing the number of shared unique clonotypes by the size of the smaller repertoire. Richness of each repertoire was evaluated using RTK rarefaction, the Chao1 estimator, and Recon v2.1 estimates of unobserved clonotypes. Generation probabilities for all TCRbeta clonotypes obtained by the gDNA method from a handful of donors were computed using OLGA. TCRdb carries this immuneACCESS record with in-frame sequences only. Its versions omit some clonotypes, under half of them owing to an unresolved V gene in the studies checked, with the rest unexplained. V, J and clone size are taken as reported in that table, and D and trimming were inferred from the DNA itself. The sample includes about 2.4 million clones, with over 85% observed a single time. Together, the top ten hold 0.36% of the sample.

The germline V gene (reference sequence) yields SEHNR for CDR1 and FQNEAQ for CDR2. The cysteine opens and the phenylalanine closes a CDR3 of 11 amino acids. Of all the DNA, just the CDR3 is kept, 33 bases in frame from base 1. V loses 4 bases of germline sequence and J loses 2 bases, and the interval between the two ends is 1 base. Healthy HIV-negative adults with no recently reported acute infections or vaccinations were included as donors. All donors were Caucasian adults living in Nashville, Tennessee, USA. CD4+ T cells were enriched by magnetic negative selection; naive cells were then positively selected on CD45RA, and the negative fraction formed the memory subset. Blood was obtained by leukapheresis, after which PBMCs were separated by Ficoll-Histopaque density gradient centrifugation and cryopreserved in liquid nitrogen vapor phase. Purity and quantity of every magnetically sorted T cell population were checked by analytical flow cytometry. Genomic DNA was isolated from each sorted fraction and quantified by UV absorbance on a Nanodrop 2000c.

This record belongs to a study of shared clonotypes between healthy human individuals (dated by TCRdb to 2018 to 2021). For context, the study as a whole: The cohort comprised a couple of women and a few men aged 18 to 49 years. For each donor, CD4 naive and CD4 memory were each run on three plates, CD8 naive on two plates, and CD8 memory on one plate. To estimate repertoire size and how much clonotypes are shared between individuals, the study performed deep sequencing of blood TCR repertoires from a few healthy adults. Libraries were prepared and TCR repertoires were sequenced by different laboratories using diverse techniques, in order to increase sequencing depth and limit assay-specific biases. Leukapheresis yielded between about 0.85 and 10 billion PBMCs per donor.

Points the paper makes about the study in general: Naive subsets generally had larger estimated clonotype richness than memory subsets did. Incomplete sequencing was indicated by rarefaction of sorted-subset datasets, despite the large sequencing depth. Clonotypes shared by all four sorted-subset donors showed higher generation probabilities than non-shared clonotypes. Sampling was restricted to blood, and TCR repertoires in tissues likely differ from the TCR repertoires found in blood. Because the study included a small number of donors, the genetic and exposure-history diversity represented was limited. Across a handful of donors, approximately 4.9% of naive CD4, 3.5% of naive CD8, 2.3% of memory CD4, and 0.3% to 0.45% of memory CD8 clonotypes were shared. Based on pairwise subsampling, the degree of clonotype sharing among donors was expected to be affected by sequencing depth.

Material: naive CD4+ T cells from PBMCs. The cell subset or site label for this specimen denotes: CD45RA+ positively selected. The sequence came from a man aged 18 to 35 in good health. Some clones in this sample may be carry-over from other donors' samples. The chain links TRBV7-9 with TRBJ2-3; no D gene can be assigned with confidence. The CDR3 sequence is CASSYTDTQYF. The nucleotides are TGTGCCAGCAGCTACACAGATACGCAGTATTTT.